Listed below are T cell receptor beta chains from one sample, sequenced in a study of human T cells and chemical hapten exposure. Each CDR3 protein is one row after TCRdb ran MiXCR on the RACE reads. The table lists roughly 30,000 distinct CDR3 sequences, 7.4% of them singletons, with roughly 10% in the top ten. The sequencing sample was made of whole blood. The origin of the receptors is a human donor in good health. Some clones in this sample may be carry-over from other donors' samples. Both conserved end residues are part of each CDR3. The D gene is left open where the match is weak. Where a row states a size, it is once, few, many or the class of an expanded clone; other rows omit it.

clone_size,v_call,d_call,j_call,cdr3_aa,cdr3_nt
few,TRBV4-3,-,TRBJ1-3,CASSQQVLGNTIYF,TGCGCCAGCAGCCAACAGGTTCTAGGAAACACCATATATTTT
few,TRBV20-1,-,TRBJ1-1,CSASEQSGTEAFF,TGCAGTGCTAGTGAGCAATCTGGCACTGAAGCTTTCTTT
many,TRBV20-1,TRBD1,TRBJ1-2,CSALLDRDMYGYTF,TGCAGTGCCCTTCTGGACAGGGACATGTATGGCTACACCTTC
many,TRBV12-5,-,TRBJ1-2,CASGLFIYGYTF,TGTGCTAGTGGTTTGTTTATCTATGGCTACACCTTC
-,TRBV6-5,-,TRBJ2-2,CASRDLNTGELFF,TGTGCCAGCAGGGACCTAAACACCGGGGAGCTGTTTTTT
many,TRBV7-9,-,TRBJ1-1,CASSLTTGPTEAFF,TGTGCCAGCAGCTTGACCACAGGTCCCACTGAAGCTTTCTTT
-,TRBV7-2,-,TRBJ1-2,CASSLTGYGYTF,TGTGCCAGCAGCTTGACAGGCTATGGCTACACCTTC
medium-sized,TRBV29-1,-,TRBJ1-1,CSVDPEMNTEAFF,TGCAGCGTTGATCCGGAGATGAACACTGAAGCTTTCTTT
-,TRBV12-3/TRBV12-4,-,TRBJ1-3,CASTYQANSGNTIYF,TGTGCCAGCACCTATCAGGCGAACTCTGGAAACACCATATATTTT
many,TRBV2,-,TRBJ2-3,CASTRLLDTQYF,TGTGCCAGCACGCGGCTTTTAGATACGCAGTATTTT
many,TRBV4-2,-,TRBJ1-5,CASSQDGGPQSNQPQHF,TGTGCCAGCAGCCAAGATGGTGGGCCCCAGAGCAATCAGCCCCAGCATTTT
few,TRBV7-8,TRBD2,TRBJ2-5,CASSLVLAEPEETQYF,TGTGCCAGCAGCTTAGTCCTAGCGGAGCCCGAAGAGACCCAGTACTTC
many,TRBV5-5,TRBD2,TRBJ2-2,CASSQGLALQTGELFF,TGTGCCAGCAGCCAGGGACTAGCATTACAGACCGGGGAGCTGTTTTTT
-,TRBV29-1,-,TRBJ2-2,CSVEMGLGWSGELFF,TGCAGCGTTGAAATGGGGCTCGGCTGGTCCGGGGAGCTGTTTTTT
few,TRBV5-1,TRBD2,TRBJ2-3,CASTFSGDRTDTQYF,TGCGCCAGCACCTTTAGCGGGGATCGCACAGATACGCAGTATTTT
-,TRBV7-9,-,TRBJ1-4,CASNVARGTASKLFF,TGTGCCAGCAACGTGGCTCGGGGTACGGCTTCGAAACTGTTTTTT
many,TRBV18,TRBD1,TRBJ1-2,CASSPETGLFIGYTF,TGTGCCAGCTCACCAGAGACAGGGCTCTTCATCGGCTACACCTTC
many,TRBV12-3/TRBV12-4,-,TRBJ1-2,CASSFEGHYGYTF,TGTGCCAGCAGTTTTGAGGGGCACTATGGCTACACCTTC
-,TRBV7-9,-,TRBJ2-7,CAAGRLYEQYF,TGTGCCGCAGGGCGGCTCTACGAGCAGTACTTC
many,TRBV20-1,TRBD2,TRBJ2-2,CSASRGGAAGELFF,TGCAGTGCTTCTCGGGGGGGGGCGGCCGGGGAGCTGTTTTTT
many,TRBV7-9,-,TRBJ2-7,CASSLMSSSYEQYF,TGTGCCAGCAGCTTAATGTCGAGCTCCTACGAGCAGTACTTC